What follows describes a single T cell receptor (beta chain). This entry belongs to a study of blood T cell repertoires in COVID-19. About the research overall: The United States, Italy and Spain were the sources of the acute and convalescent COVID-19 samples. Nucleic acid was either cDNA or gDNA, and it came from T cells, B-cell-depleted T cells, or PBMCs.

In the original processing: Reference gene primer amplification yielded estimated nucleated cell counts. The repertoire was sequenced with immunoSEQ multiplex PCR; TCRdb's copy has only in-frame clones and lacks some. V, J and clone size derive from that table, while D and trimming were established from the DNA sequence. This repertoire shows 130,000 or so clones, roughly 80% found once; its top ten account for about 12%. CDR1 MGHRA and CDR2 YSYEKL come from the germline V gene. Germline trimming cut 0 bases from V and 1 base from J; bases unmatched to any gene: 11. This CDR3 is 20 amino acids long. The clonotype comes from a human donor in a cohort sampled during active COVID-19. The chain carries TRBV4-1 and TRBJ2-2; 10 nucleotides align to TRBD2. Sequenced input: peripheral blood. The chain's CDR3 is CASSQDIPAGGHGNTGELFF. In nucleotides, the CDR3 is TGCGCCAGCAGCCAAGATATCCCAGCGGGGGGGCATGGGAACACCGGGGAGCTGTTTTTT.